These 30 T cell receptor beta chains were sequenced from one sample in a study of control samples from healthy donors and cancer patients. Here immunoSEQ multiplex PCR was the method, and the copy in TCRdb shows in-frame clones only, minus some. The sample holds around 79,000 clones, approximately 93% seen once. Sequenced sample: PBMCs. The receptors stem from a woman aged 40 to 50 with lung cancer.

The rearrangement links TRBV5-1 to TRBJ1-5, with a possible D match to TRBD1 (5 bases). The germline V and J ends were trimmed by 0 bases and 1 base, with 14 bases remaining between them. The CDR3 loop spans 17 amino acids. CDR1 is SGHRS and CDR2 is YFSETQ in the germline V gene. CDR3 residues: CASSLGEGVGSNQPQHF. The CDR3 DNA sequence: TGCGCCAGCAGCTTGGGGGAAGGGGTGGGAAGCAATCAGCCCCAGCATTTT.

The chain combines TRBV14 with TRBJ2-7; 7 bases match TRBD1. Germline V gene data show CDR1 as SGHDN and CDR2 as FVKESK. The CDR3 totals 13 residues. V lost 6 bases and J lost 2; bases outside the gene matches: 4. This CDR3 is CASSRQGPYEQYF. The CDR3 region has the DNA TGTGCCAGCAGTAGACAGGGCCCCTACGAGCAGTACTTC.

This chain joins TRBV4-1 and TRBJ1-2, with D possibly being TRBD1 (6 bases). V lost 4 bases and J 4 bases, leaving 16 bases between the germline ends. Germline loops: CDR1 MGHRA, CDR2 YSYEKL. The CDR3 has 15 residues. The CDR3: CASSPGGGRVYGYTF. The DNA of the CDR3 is TGCGCCAGCAGCCCCGGGGGGGGGCGCGTCTATGGCTACACCTTC.

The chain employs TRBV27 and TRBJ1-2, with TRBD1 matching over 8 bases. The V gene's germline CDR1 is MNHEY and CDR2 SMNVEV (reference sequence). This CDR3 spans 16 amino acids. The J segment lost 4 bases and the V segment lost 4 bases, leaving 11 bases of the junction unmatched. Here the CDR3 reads CASSSGKDRVFYGYTF. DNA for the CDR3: TGTGCCAGCAGTTCCGGCAAGGACAGGGTGTTCTATGGCTACACCTTC.

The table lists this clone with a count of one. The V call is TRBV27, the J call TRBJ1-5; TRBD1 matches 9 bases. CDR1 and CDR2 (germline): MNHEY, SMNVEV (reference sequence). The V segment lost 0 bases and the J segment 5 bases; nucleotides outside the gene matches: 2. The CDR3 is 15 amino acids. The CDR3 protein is CASSLSRDRDQPQHF. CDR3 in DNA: TGTGCCAGCAGTTTATCGAGGGACAGGGATCAGCCCCAGCATTTT.

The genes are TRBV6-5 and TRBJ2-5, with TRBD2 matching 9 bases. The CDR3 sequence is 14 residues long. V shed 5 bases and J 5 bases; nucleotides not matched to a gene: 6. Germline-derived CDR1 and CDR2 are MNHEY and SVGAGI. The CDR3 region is CASSKAGGRETQYF. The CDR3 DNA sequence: TGTGCCAGCAGTAAGGCGGGGGGGCGGGAGACCCAGTACTTC.

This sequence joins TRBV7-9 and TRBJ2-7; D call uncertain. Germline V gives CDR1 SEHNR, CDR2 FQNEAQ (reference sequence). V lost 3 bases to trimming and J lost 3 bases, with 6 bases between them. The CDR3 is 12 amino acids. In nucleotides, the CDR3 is TGTGCCAGCAGCTTCAAGGGCTACGAGCAGTACTTC. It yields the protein CASSFKGYEQYF.

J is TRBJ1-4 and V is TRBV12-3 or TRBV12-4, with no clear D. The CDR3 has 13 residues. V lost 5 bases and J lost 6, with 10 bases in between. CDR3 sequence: CASSLTVDEKLFF. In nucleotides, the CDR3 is TGTGCCAGCAGTCTGACTGTAGATGAAAAACTGTTTTTT.

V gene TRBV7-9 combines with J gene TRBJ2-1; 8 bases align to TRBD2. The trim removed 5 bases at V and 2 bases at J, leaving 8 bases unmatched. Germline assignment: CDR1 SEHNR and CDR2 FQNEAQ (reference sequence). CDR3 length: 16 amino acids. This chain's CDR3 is CASSPIRGGTYNEQFF. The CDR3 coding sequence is TGTGCCAGCAGCCCGATCCGGGGGGGCACCTACAATGAGCAGTTCTTC.

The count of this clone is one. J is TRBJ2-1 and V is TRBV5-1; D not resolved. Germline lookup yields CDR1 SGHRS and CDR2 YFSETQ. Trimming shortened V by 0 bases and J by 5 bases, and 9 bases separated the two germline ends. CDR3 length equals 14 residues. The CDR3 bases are TGCGCCAGCAGCTTGGCGGGCCCTCACAATGAGCAGTTCTTC. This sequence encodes CASSLAGPHNEQFF.

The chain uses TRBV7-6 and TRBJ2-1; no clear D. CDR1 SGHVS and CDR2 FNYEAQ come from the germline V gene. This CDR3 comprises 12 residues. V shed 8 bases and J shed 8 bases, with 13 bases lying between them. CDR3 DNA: TGTGCCAGCCGCTCAGGTGGGGATGAGCAGTTCTTC. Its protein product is CASRSGGDEQFF.

The CDR3 loop is CASRMEGGYTF. The DNA for the CDR3 is TGTGCCAGCAGGATGGAAGGAGGCTACACCTTC. The chain employs TRBV28 and TRBJ1-2; no clear D. In germline, CDR1 is MDHEN, CDR2 SYDVKM. Deletions cut 6 bases from V and 8 bases from J, with 10 bases between. This CDR3 is 11 amino acids long.

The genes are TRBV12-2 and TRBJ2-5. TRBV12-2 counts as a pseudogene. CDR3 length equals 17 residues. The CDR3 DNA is TGTGCAAGTCGCGCGAGACGGGTTGAGACACTACCTGAGACCCAGTACTTC. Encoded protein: CASRARRVETLPETQYF.

The CDR3 region is CASSLAPTEAFF. CDR3 in DNA: TGTGCCAGCAGCTTGGCCCCCACTGAAGCTTTCTTT. The gene calls are TRBV7-2 and TRBJ1-1; no clear D gene. CDR3 length: 12 residues. Trimming pared 3 bases from V and 4 bases from J, leaving 6 bases between. Germline V gene sequence: CDR1 SGHTA, CDR2 FQGNSA. Full variable domain (rest looked up from reference TRBV7-2 and TRBJ1-1): GAGVSQSPSNKVTEKGKDVELRCDPISGHTALYWYRQSLGQGLEFLIYFQGNSAPDKSGLPSDRFSAERTGGSVSTLTIQRTQQEDSAVYLCASSLAPTEAFFGQGTRLTVV.

CDR3 sequence (DNA): TGTGCCAGCAGCCCCCGTGGGACAGGGTATTCACCCCTCCACTTT. Translating gives CASSPRGTGYSPLHF. The chain uses TRBV7-9 and TRBJ1-6, with 9 nucleotides matching TRBD1. The CDR3 has 15 residues. Germline V lookup: CDR1 SEHNR, CDR2 FQNEAQ (reference sequence). With V trimmed by 5 bases and J by 8 bases, 7 bases remained unmatched. The complete variable domain, with remaining parts taken from reference TRBV7-9 and TRBJ1-6, reads DTGVSQNPRHKITKRGQNVTFRCDPISEHNRLYWYRQTLGQGPEFLTYFQNEAQLEKSRLLSDRFSAERPKGSFSTLEIQRTEQGDSAMYLCASSPRGTGYSPLHFGNGTRLTVT.

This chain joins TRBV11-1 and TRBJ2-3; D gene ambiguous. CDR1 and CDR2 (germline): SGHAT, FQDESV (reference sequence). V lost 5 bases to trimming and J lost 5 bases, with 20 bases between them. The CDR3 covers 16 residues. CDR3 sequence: CASSPPAHPRGDTQYF. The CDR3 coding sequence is TGTGCCAGCAGCCCCCCGGCCCACCCACGCGGAGATACGCAGTATTTT.

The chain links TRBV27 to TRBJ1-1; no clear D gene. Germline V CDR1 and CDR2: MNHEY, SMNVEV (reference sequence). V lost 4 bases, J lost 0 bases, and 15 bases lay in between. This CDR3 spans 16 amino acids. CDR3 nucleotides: TGTGCCAGCAGTTCGAGGACGGTGAGCATGAACACTGAAGCTTTCTTT. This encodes CASSSRTVSMNTEAFF.

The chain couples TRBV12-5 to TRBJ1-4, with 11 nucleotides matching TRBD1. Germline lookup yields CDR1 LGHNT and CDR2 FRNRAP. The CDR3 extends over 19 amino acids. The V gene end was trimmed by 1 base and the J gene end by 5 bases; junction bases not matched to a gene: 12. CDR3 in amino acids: CASGLARDRGGKNNEKLFF. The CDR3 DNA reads TGTGCTAGTGGTTTGGCCCGGGACAGGGGGGGAAAAAACAATGAAAAACTGTTTTTT.

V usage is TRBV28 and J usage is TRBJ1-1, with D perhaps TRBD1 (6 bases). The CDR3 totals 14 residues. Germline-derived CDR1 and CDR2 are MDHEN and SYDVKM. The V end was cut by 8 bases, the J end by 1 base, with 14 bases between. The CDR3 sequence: CASRTAGANTEAFF. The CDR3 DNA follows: TGTGCCAGCCGAACGGCGGGGGCGAACACTGAAGCTTTCTTT.

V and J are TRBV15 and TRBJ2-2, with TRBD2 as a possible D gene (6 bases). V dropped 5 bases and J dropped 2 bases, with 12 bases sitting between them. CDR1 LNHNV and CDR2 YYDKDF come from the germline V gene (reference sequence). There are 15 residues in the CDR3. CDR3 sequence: CATSVWGENTGELFF. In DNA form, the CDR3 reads TGTGCCACCAGCGTGTGGGGGGAAAACACCGGGGAGCTGTTTTTT. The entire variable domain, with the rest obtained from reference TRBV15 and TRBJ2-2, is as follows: DAMVIQNPRYQVTQFGKPVTLSCSQTLNHNVMYWYQQKSSQAPKLLFHYYDKDFNNEADTPDNFQSRRPNTSFCFLDIRSPGLGDTAMYLCATSVWGENTGELFFGEGSRLTVL.

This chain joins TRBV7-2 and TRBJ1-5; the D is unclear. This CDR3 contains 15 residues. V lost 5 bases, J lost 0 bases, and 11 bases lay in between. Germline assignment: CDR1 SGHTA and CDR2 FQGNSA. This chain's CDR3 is CASSKEVISNQPQHF. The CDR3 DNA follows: TGTGCCAGCAGCAAAGAAGTGATTAGCAATCAGCCCCAGCATTTT.

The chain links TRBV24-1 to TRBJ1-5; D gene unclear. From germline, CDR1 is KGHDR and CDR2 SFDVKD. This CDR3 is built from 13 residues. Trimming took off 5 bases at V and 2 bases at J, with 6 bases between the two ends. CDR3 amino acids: CATSAFGNQPQHF. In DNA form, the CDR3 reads TGTGCCACCAGTGCGTTCGGCAATCAGCCCCAGCATTTT.

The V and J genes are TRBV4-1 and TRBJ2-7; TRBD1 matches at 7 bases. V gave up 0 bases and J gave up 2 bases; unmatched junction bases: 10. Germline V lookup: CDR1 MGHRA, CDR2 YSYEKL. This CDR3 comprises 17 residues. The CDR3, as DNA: TGCGCCAGCAGCCAAGAACCGCAGGGGACAGTAGCCTACGAGCAGTACTTC. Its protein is CASSQEPQGTVAYEQYF.

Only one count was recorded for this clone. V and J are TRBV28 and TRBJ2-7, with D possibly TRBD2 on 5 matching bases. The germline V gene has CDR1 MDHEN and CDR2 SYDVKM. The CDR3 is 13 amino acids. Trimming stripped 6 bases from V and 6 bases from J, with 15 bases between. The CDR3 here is CASRPSRESEQYF. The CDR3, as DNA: TGTGCCAGCAGACCCTCGAGGGAAAGCGAGCAGTACTTC.

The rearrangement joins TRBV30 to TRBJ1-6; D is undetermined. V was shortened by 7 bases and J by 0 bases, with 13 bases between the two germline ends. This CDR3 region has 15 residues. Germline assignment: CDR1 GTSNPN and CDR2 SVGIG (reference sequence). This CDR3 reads CASIPRSSYNSPLHF. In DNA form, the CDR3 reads TGTGCCTCGATACCCCGGAGCTCCTATAATTCACCCCTCCACTTT.

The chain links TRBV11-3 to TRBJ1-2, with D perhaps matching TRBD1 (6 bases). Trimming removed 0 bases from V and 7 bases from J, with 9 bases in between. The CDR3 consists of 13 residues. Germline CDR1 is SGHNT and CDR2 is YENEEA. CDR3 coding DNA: TGTGCCAGCAGCTTAGAGGGGGCTCGTGGCTACACCTTC. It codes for CASSLEGARGYTF.

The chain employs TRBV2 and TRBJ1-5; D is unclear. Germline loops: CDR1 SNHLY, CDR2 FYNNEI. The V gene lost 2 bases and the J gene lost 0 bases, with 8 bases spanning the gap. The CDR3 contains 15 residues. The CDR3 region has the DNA TGTGCCAGCAGTGAATGGACGGATAGCAATCAGCCCCAGCATTTT. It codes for CASSEWTDSNQPQHF.

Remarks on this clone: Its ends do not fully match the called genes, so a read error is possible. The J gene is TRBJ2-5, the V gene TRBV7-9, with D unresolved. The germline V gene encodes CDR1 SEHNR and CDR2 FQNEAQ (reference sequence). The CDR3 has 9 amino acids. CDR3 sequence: CASSAGPNF. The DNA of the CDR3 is TGTGCCAGCAGCGCCGGGCCGAACTTC.

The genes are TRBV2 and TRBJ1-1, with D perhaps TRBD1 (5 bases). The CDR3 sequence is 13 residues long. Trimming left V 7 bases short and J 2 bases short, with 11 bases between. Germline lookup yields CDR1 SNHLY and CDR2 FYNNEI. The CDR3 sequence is CASTRGANTEAFF. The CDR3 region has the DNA TGTGCCAGCACTAGAGGGGCAAACACTGAAGCTTTCTTT.

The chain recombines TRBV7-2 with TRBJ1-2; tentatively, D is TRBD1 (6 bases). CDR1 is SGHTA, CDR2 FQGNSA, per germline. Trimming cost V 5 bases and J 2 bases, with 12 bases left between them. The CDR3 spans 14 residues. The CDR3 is CASSLGGGNYGYTF. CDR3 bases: TGTGCCAGCAGCCTAGGGGGGGGAAACTATGGCTACACCTTC. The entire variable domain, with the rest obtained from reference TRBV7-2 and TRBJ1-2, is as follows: GAGVSQSPSNKVTEKGKDVELRCDPISGHTALYWYRQSLGQGLEFLIYFQGNSAPDKSGLPSDRFSAERTGGSVSTLTIQRTQQEDSAVYLCASSLGGGNYGYTFGSGTRLTVV.